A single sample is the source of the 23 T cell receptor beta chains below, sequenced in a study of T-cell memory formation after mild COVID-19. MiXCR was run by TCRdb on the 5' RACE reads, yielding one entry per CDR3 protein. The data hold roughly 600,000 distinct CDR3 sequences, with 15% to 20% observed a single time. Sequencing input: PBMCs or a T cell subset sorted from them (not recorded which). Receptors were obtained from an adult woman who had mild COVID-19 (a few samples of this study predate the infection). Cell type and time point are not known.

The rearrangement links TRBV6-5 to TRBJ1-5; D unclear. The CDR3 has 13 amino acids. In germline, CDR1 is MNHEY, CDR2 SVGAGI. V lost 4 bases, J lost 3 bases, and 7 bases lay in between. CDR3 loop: CASSLRVNQPQHF. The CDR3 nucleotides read TGTGCCAGCAGTTTACGGGTCAATCAGCCCCAGCATTTT.

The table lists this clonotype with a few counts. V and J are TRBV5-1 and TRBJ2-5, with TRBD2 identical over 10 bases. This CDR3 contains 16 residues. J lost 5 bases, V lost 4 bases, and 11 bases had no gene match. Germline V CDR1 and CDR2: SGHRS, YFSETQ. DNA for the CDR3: TGCGCCAGCAGCGACTTTCTAGCGGGGGAGGAGGAGACCCAGTACTTC. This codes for CASSDFLAGEEETQYF. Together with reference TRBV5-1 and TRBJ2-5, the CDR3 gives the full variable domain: KAGVTQTPRYLIKTRGQQVTLSCSPISGHRSVSWYQQTPGQGLQFLFEYFSETQRNKGNFPGRFSGRQFSNSRSEMNVSTLELGDSALYLCASSDFLAGEEETQYFGPGTRLLVL.

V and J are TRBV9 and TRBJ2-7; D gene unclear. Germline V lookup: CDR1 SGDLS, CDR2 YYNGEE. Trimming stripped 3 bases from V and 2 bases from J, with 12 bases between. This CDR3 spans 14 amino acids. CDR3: CASSADMFAYEQYF. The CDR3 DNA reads TGTGCCAGCAGCGCAGATATGTTCGCCTACGAGCAGTACTTC.

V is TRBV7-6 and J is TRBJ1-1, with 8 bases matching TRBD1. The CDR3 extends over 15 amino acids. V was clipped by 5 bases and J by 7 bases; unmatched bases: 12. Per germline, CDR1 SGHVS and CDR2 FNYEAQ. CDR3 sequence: CASSPGQVGQLEAFF. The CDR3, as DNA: TGTGCCAGCAGCCCGGGACAGGTTGGGCAACTTGAAGCTTTCTTT.

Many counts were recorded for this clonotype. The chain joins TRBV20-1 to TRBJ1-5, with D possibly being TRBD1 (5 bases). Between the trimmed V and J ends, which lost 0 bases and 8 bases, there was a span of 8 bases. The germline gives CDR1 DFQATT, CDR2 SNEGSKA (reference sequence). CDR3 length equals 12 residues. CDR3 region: CSARDGGKPQHF. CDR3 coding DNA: TGCAGTGCTAGAGATGGGGGGAAGCCCCAGCATTTT.

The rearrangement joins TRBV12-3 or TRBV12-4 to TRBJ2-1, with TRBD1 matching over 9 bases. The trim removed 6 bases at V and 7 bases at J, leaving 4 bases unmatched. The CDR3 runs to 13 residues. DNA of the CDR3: TGTGCCAGCAGGCAGACAGGGGGTAATGAGCAGTTCTTC. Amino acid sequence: CASRQTGGNEQFF.

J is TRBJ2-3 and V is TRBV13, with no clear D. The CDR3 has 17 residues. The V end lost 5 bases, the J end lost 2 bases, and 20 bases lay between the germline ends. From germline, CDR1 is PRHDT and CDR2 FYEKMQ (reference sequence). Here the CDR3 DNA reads TGTGCCAGCAGCCCACGTGGGTCCAGTCTGAACACAGATACGCAGTATTTT. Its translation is CASSPRGSSLNTDTQYF. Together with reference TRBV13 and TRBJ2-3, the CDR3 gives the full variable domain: AAGVIQSPRHLIKEKRETATLKCYPIPRHDTVYWYQQGPGQDPQFLISFYEKMQSDKGSIPDRFSAQQFSDYHSELNMSSLELGDSALYFCASSPRGSSLNTDTQYFGPGTRLTVL.

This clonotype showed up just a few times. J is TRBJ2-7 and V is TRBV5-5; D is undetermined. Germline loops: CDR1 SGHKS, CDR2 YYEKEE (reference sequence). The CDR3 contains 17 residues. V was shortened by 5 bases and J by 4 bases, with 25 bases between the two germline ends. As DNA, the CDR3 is TGTGCCAGCAGTATCACTCTCTTGTCCCCGACGGTATACGAGCAGTACTTC. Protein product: CASSITLLSPTVYEQYF.

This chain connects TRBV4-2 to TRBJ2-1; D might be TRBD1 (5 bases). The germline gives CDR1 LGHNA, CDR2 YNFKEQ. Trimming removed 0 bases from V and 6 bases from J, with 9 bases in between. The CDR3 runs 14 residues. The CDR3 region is CASSQEPRANEQFF. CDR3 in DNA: TGTGCCAGCAGCCAAGAACCCAGGGCCAATGAGCAGTTCTTC.

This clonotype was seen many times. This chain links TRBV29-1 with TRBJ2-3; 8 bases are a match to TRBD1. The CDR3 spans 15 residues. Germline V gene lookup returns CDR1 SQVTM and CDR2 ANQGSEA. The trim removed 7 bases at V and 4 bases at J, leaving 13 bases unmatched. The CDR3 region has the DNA TGCAGCGCCCCGCCCCCGGACAGGGTGCCAGATACGCAGTATTTT. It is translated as CSAPPPDRVPDTQYF.

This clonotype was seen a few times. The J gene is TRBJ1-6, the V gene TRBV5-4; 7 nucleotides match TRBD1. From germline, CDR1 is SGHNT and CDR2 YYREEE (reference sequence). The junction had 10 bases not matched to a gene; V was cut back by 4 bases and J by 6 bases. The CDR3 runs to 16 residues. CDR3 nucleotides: TGTGCCAGCAGCAGGCCCGGGACAGTCAGTAATTCACCCCTCCACTTT. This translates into CASSRPGTVSNSPLHF.

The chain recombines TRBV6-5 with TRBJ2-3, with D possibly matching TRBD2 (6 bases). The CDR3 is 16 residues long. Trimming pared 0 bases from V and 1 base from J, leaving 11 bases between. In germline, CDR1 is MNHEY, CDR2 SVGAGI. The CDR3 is CASSYSGLWGTDTQYF. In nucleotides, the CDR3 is TGTGCCAGCAGTTACTCCGGACTATGGGGCACAGATACGCAGTATTTT.

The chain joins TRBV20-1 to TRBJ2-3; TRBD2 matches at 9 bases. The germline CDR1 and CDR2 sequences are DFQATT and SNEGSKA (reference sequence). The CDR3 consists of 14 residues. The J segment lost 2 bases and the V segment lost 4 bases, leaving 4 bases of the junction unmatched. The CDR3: CSAKGLAITDTQYF. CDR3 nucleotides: TGCAGTGCTAAGGGACTAGCCATCACAGATACGCAGTATTTT.

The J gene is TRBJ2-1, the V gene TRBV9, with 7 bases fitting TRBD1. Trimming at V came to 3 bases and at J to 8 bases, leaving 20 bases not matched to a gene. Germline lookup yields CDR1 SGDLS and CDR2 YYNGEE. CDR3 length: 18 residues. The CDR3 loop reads CASSAPRQGETGGHEQFF. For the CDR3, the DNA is TGTGCCAGCAGCGCCCCCCGACAGGGAGAGACCGGAGGCCATGAGCAGTTCTTC.

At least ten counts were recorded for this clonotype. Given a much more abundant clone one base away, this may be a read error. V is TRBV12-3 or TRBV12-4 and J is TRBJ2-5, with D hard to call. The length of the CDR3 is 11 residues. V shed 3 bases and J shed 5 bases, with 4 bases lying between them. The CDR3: CASSFVETQYF. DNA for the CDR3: TGTGCCAGCAGTTTCGTGGAGACCCAGTACTTC.

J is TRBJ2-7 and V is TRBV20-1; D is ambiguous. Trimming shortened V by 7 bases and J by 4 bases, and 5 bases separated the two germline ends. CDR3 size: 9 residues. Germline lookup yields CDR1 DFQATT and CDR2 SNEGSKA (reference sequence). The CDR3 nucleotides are TGCAGTGAGAGATACGAGCAGTACTTC. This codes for CSERYEQYF.

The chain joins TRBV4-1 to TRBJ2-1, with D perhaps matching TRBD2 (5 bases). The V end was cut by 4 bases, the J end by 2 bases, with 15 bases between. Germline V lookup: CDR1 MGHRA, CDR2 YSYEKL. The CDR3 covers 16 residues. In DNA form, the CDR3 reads TGCGCCAGCAGCCCCAACGGGGTAGTCACCTACAATGAGCAGTTCTTC. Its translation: CASSPNGVVTYNEQFF.

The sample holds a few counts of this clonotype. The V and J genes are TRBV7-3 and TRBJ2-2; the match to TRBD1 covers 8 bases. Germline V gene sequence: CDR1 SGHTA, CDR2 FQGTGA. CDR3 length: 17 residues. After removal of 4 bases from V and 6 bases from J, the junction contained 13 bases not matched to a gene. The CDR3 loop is CASSSPRRTGNPGELFF. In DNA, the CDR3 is TGTGCCAGCAGCTCCCCCCGACGGACAGGGAATCCCGGGGAGCTGTTTTTT.

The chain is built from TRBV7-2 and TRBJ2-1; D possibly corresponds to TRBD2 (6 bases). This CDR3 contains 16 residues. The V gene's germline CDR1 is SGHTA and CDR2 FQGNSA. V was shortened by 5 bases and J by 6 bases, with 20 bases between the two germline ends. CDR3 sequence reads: CASSLDRGGGTNEQFF. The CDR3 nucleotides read TGTGCCAGCAGCCTAGATCGGGGAGGCGGGACCAATGAGCAGTTCTTC.

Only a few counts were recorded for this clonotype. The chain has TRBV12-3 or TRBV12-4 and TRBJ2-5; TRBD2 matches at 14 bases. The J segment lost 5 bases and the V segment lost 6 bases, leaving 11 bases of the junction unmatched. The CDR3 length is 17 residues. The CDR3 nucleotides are TGTGCCAGCAGACCGGGACTAGCGGGAGTTCAAGTTGAGACCCAGTACTTC. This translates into CASRPGLAGVQVETQYF.

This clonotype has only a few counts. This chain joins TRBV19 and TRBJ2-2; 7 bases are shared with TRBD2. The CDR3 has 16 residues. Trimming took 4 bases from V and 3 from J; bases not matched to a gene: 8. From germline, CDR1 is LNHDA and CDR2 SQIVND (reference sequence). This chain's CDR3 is CASSSSERGYTGELFF. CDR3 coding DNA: TGTGCCAGTAGTAGTTCCGAGCGGGGCTACACCGGGGAGCTGTTTTTT.

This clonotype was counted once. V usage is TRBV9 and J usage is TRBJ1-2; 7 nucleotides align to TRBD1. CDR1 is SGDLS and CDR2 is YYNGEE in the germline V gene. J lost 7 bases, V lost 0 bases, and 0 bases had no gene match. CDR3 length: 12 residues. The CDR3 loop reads CASSVEGAGYTF. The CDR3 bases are TGTGCCAGCAGCGTAGAGGGGGCTGGCTACACCTTC.

The CDR3 DNA follows: TGTGCCAGCAGCGTAGGAGGGGGACAGGGCACTTCTAATGAAAAACTGTTTTTT. Its protein is CASSVGGGQGTSNEKLFF. V is TRBV9 and J is TRBJ1-4, with 9 nucleotides matching TRBD1. Germline V lookup: CDR1 SGDLS, CDR2 YYNGEE. With V trimmed by 0 bases and J by 3 bases, 9 bases remained unmatched. This CDR3 region has 18 residues.